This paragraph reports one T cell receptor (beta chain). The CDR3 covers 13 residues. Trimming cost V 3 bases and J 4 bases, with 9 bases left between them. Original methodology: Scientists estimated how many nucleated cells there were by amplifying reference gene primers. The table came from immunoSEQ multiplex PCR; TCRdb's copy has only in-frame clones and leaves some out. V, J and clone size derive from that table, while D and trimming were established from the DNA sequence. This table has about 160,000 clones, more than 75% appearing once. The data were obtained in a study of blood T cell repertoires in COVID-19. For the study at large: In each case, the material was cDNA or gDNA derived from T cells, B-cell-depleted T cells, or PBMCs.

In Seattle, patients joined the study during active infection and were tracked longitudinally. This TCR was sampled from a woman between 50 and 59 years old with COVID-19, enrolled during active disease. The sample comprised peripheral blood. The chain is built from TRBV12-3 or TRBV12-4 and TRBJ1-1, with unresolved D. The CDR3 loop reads CASSFGEGTEAFF. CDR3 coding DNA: TGTGCCAGCAGTTTCGGGGAGGGCACTGAAGCTTTCTTT.